This T cell receptor (beta chain) is drawn from a study of T cell responses to AZD1222 COVID-19 vaccine. Germline CDR1 and CDR2: SGDLS and YYNGEE. Between the trimmed V and J ends, which lost 0 bases and 2 bases, there was a span of 12 bases. The CDR3 is 15 residues long. Profiled with immunoSEQ multiplex PCR; TCRdb holds only in-frame clones, not every one. The data show roughly 80,000 clones, roughly nine tenths seen once. Study-wide findings and caveats: Within unmutated variant regions lay the reported targets of nearly half of spike-specific TCRs. After two AZD1222 doses, spike-specific TCR breadth and depth rose versus day 0.

This clone came up once. The antigen is undetermined. This specimen consisted of peripheral blood, obtained on day 0 of AZD1222 vaccination. The V and J genes are TRBV9 and TRBJ2-7; D is undetermined. This receptor was obtained from an adult in good health. Here the CDR3 DNA reads TGTGCCAGCAGCGTAGGTCAGGATAGAACCTACGAGCAGTACTTC. Its translation is CASSVGQDRTYEQYF. Supplemented by reference TRBV9 and TRBJ2-7, the full variable domain reads DSGVTQTPKHLITATGQRVTLRCSPRSGDLSVYWYQQSLDQGLQFLIQYYNGEERAKGNILERFSAQQFPDLHSELNLSSLELGDSALYFCASSVGQDRTYEQYFGPGTRLTVT.